This record covers a single TCR beta chain. No antigen is known for it. The sample belongs to a study of CD8+CD57+ T cells in acquired aplastic anemia. Overall study results and limits: The study identified 25 to 30 CD8+ CDR3 sequences shared by patients and controls. Researchers reported that CD8+ Simpson's diversity was not significantly different in patients versus controls.

Investigators profiled TCR beta VDJ and CDR3 from genomic DNA template. TCRdb itself ran the reads through MiXCR, one entry per CDR3 protein. The sample holds some 180,000 distinct CDR3 sequences; 50% to 65% are singletons and the top ten take 40% to 50%. CDR3 length: 14 residues. Germline CDR1 reads MNHNS; CDR2 reads SASEGT. The V gene lost 5 bases and the J gene lost 3 bases, with 13 bases spanning the gap. Only patients with CD8+CD57+ cell expansion on flow cytometry were chosen for sequencing. Each patient had severe acquired aplastic anemia. This rearrangement joins TRBV6-1 to TRBJ1-1; D ambiguous. This receptor was identified in a human donor with aplastic anemia. Sample: sorted CD4+, CD8+, or CD8+CD57+ T cells (not recorded which) from PBMCs. CDR3 DNA: TGTGCCAGCAGTTACGCTCGGGAGGACACTGAAGCTTTCTTT. This sequence encodes CASSYAREDTEAFF.